One and the same sample provided the 30 T cell receptor beta chains below, sequenced in a study of blood T cell repertoires in COVID-19. The data were produced by immunoSEQ multiplex PCR, yet TCRdb's version contains in-frame clones alone and is incomplete. The table lists roughly 180,000 clones, over 75% of them singletons, with around 5.1% in the top ten. The sequencing input was PBMCs or T cells enriched from blood (not recorded which). The receptors here all came from a middle-aged woman with acute COVID-19.

This chain links TRBV4-1 with TRBJ2-7, with 8 bases that match TRBD1. The J segment lost 4 bases and the V segment lost 3 bases, leaving 2 bases of the junction unmatched. CDR1 and CDR2 from the germline V gene are MGHRA and YSYEKL. The CDR3 sequence is 13 residues long. The CDR3 nucleotides are TGCGCCAGCAGCCAGGGACAGGAGTACGAGCAGTACTTC. Its protein product is CASSQGQEYEQYF.

V gene TRBV6-5 combines with J gene TRBJ2-2; tentatively, D is TRBD1 (6 bases). V was trimmed by 8 bases and J by 0 bases, leaving 10 bases between them. The CDR3 contains 14 residues. Germline V gene data show CDR1 as MNHEY and CDR2 as SVGAGI. CDR3 sequence: CASGRDTNTGELFF. CDR3 nucleotide sequence: TGTGCCAGCGGCCGGGACACGAACACCGGGGAGCTGTTTTTT.

The rearrangement uses TRBV5-1 and TRBJ1-3, with D possibly matching TRBD1 (6 bases). The CDR3 length is 16 residues. Germline assignment: CDR1 SGHRS and CDR2 YFSETQ. V lost 4 bases to trimming and J lost 0 bases, with 14 bases between them. The CDR3 reads CASSLGTSSSGNTIYF. The CDR3 DNA follows: TGCGCCAGCAGCCTCGGGACATCGAGCTCTGGAAACACCATATATTTT.

The rearrangement links TRBV15 to TRBJ2-3; 11 bases match TRBD2. Trimming at V came to 2 bases and at J to 6 bases, leaving 13 bases not matched to a gene. Germline CDR1 and CDR2: LNHNV and YYDKDF (reference sequence). CDR3 length: 18 amino acids. The CDR3 DNA is TGTGCCACCAGCAGAACCGTAGCGGGAGGGCCCTCGGCGGATACGCAGTATTTT. It is translated as CATSRTVAGGPSADTQYF.

The rearrangement uses TRBV27 and TRBJ2-7; tentative D call: TRBD1 (6 bases). V lost 1 base and J 6 bases, leaving 13 bases between the germline ends. The CDR3 covers 14 residues. The germline CDR1 and CDR2 sequences are MNHEY and SMNVEV (reference sequence). The chain's CDR3 is CASSLLLGTREQYF. CDR3 in DNA: TGTGCCAGCAGTTTATTACTCGGGACACGCGAGCAGTACTTC.

This chain links TRBV30 with TRBJ2-2; D perhaps matches TRBD1 (6 bases). Trimming shortened V by 4 bases and J by 1 base, and 7 bases separated the two germline ends. The germline CDR1 and CDR2 sequences are GTSNPN and SVGIG (reference sequence). The CDR3 spans 13 residues. The CDR3 reads CAWTTGNTGELFF. CDR3 DNA sequence: TGTGCCTGGACGACAGGGAACACCGGGGAGCTGTTTTTT.

This clone occurred a few times. The chain combines TRBV10-3 with TRBJ2-1; D gene ambiguous. CDR1 is ENHRY, CDR2 SYGVKD, per germline. Trimming took off 10 bases at V and 0 bases at J, with 10 bases between the two ends. This CDR3 contains 13 residues. The CDR3 loop reads CATSASSYNEQFF. CDR3 bases: TGTGCCACAAGCGCGAGCTCCTACAATGAGCAGTTCTTC.

V is TRBV19 and J is TRBJ1-1; 8 nucleotides line up with TRBD1. The CDR3 covers 15 residues. Trimming at V came to 3 bases and at J to 5 bases, leaving 8 bases not matched to a gene. The germline V gene has CDR1 LNHDA and CDR2 SQIVND (reference sequence). The CDR3 sequence: CASSMSSGGSTEAFF. The CDR3, as DNA: TGTGCCAGTAGTATGAGTTCAGGGGGCAGTACTGAAGCTTTCTTT. Full variable domain (remainder filled in from reference TRBV19 and TRBJ1-1): DGGITQSPKYLFRKEGQNVTLSCEQNLNHDAMYWYRQDPGQGLRLIYYSQIVNDFQKGDIAEGYSVSREKKESFPLTVTSAQKNPTAFYLCASSMSSGGSTEAFFGQGTRLTVV.

V and J are TRBV11-2 and TRBJ2-6, with 7 bases identical to TRBD1. The CDR3 has 18 amino acids. The junction had 14 bases not matched to a gene; V was cut back by 5 bases and J by 4 bases. CDR1 is SGHAT and CDR2 is FQNNGV in the germline V gene. The CDR3 DNA follows: TGTGCCAGCAGCCCTCAAAGGGGCACAGGGGCCGGGGCCAACGTCCTGACTTTC. This sequence encodes CASSPQRGTGAGANVLTF.

The rearrangement links TRBV20-1 to TRBJ2-4, with D maybe TRBD1 (6 bases). This CDR3 has 13 residues. With 3 bases removed from V and 7 bases from J, the gap between germline ends came to 13 bases. Germline CDR1 reads DFQATT; CDR2 reads SNEGSKA (reference sequence). CDR3 nucleotide sequence: TGCAGTGCTAGTGACAGGAATGGCAACATTCAGTACTTC. It translates to CSASDRNGNIQYF.

The chain couples TRBV30 to TRBJ1-6, with D possibly being TRBD1 (6 bases). Germline CDR1 and CDR2: GTSNPN and SVGIG (reference sequence). The V and J ends lost 0 bases and 7 bases respectively, with 16 bases between them. The CDR3 spans 16 residues. CDR3 DNA: TGTGCCTGGAGTGTACTCCCTAGGGGGGGAAATTCACCCCTCCACTTT. Translating it yields CAWSVLPRGGNSPLHF.

The genes are TRBV29-1 and TRBJ2-2; D is possibly TRBD2 (6 bases). V gave up 6 bases and J gave up 5 bases, with 13 bases separating them. The germline gives CDR1 SQVTM, CDR2 ANQGSEA. This CDR3 is 13 amino acids long. CDR3 protein: CSVLPRGTGELFF. CDR3 in DNA: TGCAGCGTCCTACCCCGGGGGACCGGGGAGCTGTTTTTT.

V and J are TRBV7-9 and TRBJ1-2, with D maybe TRBD1 (6 bases). The CDR3 has 15 amino acids. Looked up from germline, CDR1 is SEHNR and CDR2 is FQNEAQ (reference sequence). V lost 4 bases and J lost 0, with 12 bases in between. The CDR3 here is CASSSSDRTNYGYTF. The CDR3 coding sequence is TGTGCCAGCAGCTCTTCGGACAGAACTAACTATGGCTACACCTTC.

The rearrangement joins TRBV5-4 to TRBJ1-2, with a possible D match to TRBD1 (5 bases). The CDR3 contains 16 residues. The ends were cut back, 3 bases at V and 0 bases at J, with 15 bases in the middle. Germline V CDR1 and CDR2: SGHNT, YYREEE (reference sequence). The CDR3 DNA reads TGTGCCAGCAGCTGGGCCGACAGCATATCTAACTATGGCTACACCTTC. It translates to CASSWADSISNYGYTF.

This chain connects TRBV3-1 (or the pseudogene TRBV3-2) to TRBJ2-7; 8 bases align to TRBD1. Germline V gene lookup returns CDR1 LGHDT and CDR2 YNNKEL (reference sequence). V dropped 2 bases and J dropped 0; count of bases not matched to a gene: 3. This CDR3 comprises 15 residues. The CDR3 coding sequence is TGTGCCAGCAGCCAACAGGGGGCAGCCTCCTACGAGCAGTACTTC. Translated, it gives CASSQQGAASYEQYF.

DNA of the CDR3: TGTGCCAGCAGTGAAGGGACTAGCGGGAGCAATGAGCAGTTCTTC. Its protein is CASSEGTSGSNEQFF. This rearrangement joins TRBV6-1 to TRBJ2-1, with 13 bases aligning to TRBD2. The CDR3 is made up of 15 amino acids. V was clipped by 1 base and J by 6 bases; unmatched bases: 0. Germline CDR1 and CDR2: MNHNS and SASEGT.

The chain is built from TRBV19 and TRBJ2-3; D not resolved. This CDR3 is 13 amino acids long. V was clipped by 4 bases and J by 3 bases, with 8 bases between them. In germline, CDR1 is LNHDA, CDR2 SQIVND (reference sequence). The CDR3 coding sequence is TGTGCCAGTAGTACCAGTTTTACAGATACGCAGTATTTT. It codes for CASSTSFTDTQYF. Filled out from reference TRBV19 and TRBJ2-3, the complete variable domain reads DGGITQSPKYLFRKEGQNVTLSCEQNLNHDAMYWYRQDPGQGLRLIYYSQIVNDFQKGDIAEGYSVSREKKESFPLTVTSAQKNPTAFYLCASSTSFTDTQYFGPGTRLTVL.

The V gene is TRBV5-1, the J gene TRBJ2-5; D perhaps matches TRBD2 (7 bases). The CDR3 is 18 residues long. The germline V gene has CDR1 SGHRS and CDR2 YFSETQ. V was cut by 4 bases and J by 4 bases, with 26 bases left in between. The CDR3 sequence: CASSQGGGKAITGETQYF. Here the CDR3 DNA reads TGCGCCAGCAGCCAAGGGGGGGGCAAGGCTATCACGGGAGAGACCCAGTACTTC. The whole variable domain, remainder taken from reference TRBV5-1 and TRBJ2-5, is KAGVTQTPRYLIKTRGQQVTLSCSPISGHRSVSWYQQTPGQGLQFLFEYFSETQRNKGNFPGRFSGRQFSNSRSEMNVSTLELGDSALYLCASSQGGGKAITGETQYFGPGTRLLVL.

The chain links TRBV5-1 to TRBJ1-1, with D uncertain. The CDR3 is made up of 13 amino acids. The germline V and J ends were trimmed by 2 bases and 0 bases, with 5 bases remaining between them. Germline V gene sequence: CDR1 SGHRS, CDR2 YFSETQ. The chain's CDR3 is CASSLKLNTEAFF. CDR3 sequence (DNA): TGCGCCAGCAGCTTAAAGCTGAACACTGAAGCTTTCTTT.

The chain recombines TRBV29-1 with TRBJ2-1; 8 positions match TRBD1. CDR1 SQVTM and CDR2 ANQGSEA come from the germline V gene. This CDR3 has 15 amino acids. With 4 bases clipped from V and 9 bases from J, the junction kept 14 bases outside the gene matches. The CDR3 sequence is CSVVDPGGFSGEQFF. The CDR3 DNA reads as TGCAGCGTTGTAGATCCAGGGGGCTTCAGCGGTGAGCAGTTCTTC.

The rearrangement links TRBV28 to TRBJ2-1, with 9 bases matching TRBD2. V shed 7 bases and J 7 bases; nucleotides not matched to a gene: 14. The CDR3 has 16 amino acids. CDR1 is MDHEN and CDR2 is SYDVKM in the germline V gene. DNA for the CDR3: TGTGCCAGCAACCCTAGTCCCGGGACTAGCATGAATGAGCAGTTCTTC. Translating it yields CASNPSPGTSMNEQFF.

The chain links TRBV7-9 to TRBJ1-2, with 7 bases matching TRBD1. The CDR3 is made up of 13 amino acids. The V segment lost 4 bases and the J segment 11 bases; nucleotides outside the gene matches: 10. Germline V CDR1 and CDR2: SEHNR, FQNEAQ (reference sequence). The CDR3 here is CASSYDRVSGYTF. The CDR3, as DNA: TGTGCCAGCAGCTATGACAGGGTCAGTGGGTACACCTTC.

The chain couples TRBV11-2 to TRBJ2-1; D unresolved. CDR1 SGHAT and CDR2 FQNNGV come from the germline V gene. This CDR3 region has 12 residues. V shed 0 bases and J shed 14 bases, with 11 bases lying between them. The CDR3 DNA is TGTGCCAGCAGCTTAGACGTCCGGGTGAAGTTCTTC. Amino acids: CASSLDVRVKFF.

The chain combines TRBV3-1 (or the pseudogene TRBV3-2) with TRBJ2-5; the match to TRBD2 covers 9 bases. The CDR3 contains 17 residues. Germline V gene sequence: CDR1 LGHDT, CDR2 YNNKEL (reference sequence). J lost 1 base, V lost 4 bases, and 10 bases had no gene match. CDR3 loop: CASSRLWVREGQETQYF. Written as DNA, the CDR3 is TGTGCCAGCAGCCGGCTTTGGGTGCGGGAGGGCCAAGAGACCCAGTACTTC.

V is TRBV7-3 and J is TRBJ2-3; a possible D gene is TRBD1 (6 bases). There are 15 residues in the CDR3. The germline V gene encodes CDR1 SGHTA and CDR2 FQGTGA. The ends were cut back, 1 base at V and 0 bases at J, with 8 bases in the middle. The CDR3 sequence: CASSLNRASTDTQYF. The CDR3 DNA reads as TGTGCCAGCAGCTTAAACAGGGCGAGCACAGATACGCAGTATTTT.

In this sample, this clone turned up once. The V gene is TRBV3-1 (or the pseudogene TRBV3-2), the J gene TRBJ2-7, with TRBD2 matching over 7 bases. Germline V gene sequence: CDR1 LGHDT, CDR2 YNNKEL (reference sequence). V shed 6 bases and J 6 bases; nucleotides not matched to a gene: 8. This CDR3 spans 13 amino acids. CDR3 sequence: CASSRGLETEQYV. The CDR3 nucleotides are TGTGCCAGCAGTCGAGGACTAGAAACCGAGCAGTACGTC.

The V gene is TRBV2, the J gene TRBJ1-1, with TRBD1 identical over 7 bases. V shed 6 bases and J 5 bases; nucleotides not matched to a gene: 6. From germline, CDR1 is SNHLY and CDR2 FYNNEI. The CDR3 has 13 residues. The CDR3 sequence: CASRLGTETEAFF. CDR3 nucleotides: TGTGCCAGCAGACTCGGGACAGAGACTGAAGCTTTCTTT. Filled out from reference TRBV2 and TRBJ1-1, the complete variable domain reads EPEVTQTPSHQVTQMGQEVILRCVPISNHLYFYWYRQILGQKVEFLVSFYNNEISEKSEIFDDQFSVERPDGSNFTLKIRSTKLEDSAMYFCASRLGTETEAFFGQGTRLTVV.

CDR3 residues: CASSPGTGEYYGYTF. For the CDR3, the DNA is TGTGCCAGCAGTCCCGGGACAGGGGAATACTATGGCTACACCTTC. This chain connects TRBV27 to TRBJ1-2, with 10 bases that match TRBD1. J was trimmed by 3 bases and V by 5 bases; bases with no gene match: 6. The CDR3 consists of 15 residues. Germline V gene data show CDR1 as MNHEY and CDR2 as SMNVEV (reference sequence).

This clone turned up a few times. The rearrangement uses TRBV27 and TRBJ1-1, with D tentatively TRBD1 (5 bases). This CDR3 has 15 amino acids. Trimming removed 5 bases at V and 0 bases at J, with 13 bases between. Per the germline V gene, CDR1 is MNHEY and CDR2 is SMNVEV (reference sequence). The CDR3 spells CASSPAGTLNTEAFF. DNA of the CDR3: TGTGCCAGCAGTCCCGCCGGGACTCTGAACACTGAAGCTTTCTTT.

This clone was observed a few times. V usage is TRBV18 and J usage is TRBJ2-1; 7 nucleotides line up with TRBD2. This CDR3 has 15 residues. With V trimmed by 3 bases and J by 5 bases, 7 bases remained unmatched. The germline V gene encodes CDR1 KGHSH and CDR2 LQKENI. For the CDR3, the DNA is TGTGCCAGCTCACCCTCTAGCGGCCAGAACAATGAGCAGTTCTTC. Its translation: CASSPSSGQNNEQFF.